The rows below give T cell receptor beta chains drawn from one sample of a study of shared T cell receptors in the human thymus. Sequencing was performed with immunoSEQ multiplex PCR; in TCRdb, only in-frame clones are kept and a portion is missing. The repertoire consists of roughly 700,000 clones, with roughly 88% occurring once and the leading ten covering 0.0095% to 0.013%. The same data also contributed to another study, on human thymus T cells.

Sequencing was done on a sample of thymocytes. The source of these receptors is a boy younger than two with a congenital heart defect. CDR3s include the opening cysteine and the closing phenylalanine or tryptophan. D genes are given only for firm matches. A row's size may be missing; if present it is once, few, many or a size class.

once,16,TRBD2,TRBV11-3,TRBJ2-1,CASSLFRLAGCNEQFF,TGTGCCAGCAGCTTATTCCGACTAGCAGGTTGCAATGAGCAGTTCTTC
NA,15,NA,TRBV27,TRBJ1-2,CASRSSRRESYGYTF,TGTGCCAGCAGATCCAGCCGACGGGAGTCCTATGGCTACACCTTC
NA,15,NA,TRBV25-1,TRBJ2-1,CASSESGGGGDEQFF,TGTGCCAGCAGTGAATCAGGGGGAGGAGGCGATGAGCAGTTCTTC
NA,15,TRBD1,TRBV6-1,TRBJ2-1,CAALRGQGAYNEQFF,TGTGCCGCCCTAAGGGGACAGGGGGCTTACAATGAGCAGTTCTTC
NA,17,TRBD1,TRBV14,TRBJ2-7,CASSQSIRGLLRYEQYF,TGTGCCAGCAGCCAATCAATCAGGGGGCTACTTCGCTACGAGCAGTACTTC
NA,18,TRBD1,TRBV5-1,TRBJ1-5,CASIAVGTGRESNQPQHF,TGCGCCAGCATCGCTGTAGGGACAGGGAGGGAGAGCAATCAGCCCCAGCATTTT
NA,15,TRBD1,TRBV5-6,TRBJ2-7,CASSLSGTGYHEQYF,TGTGCCAGCAGCCTGTCTGGGACAGGGTATCACGAGCAGTACTTC
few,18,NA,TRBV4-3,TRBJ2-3,CASSHPSPLGSPTDTQYF,TGCGCCAGCAGCCACCCCTCGCCCCTCGGGAGCCCCACAGATACGCAGTATTTT
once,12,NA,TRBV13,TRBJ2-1,CASSLRWNEQFF,TGTGCCAGCAGCTTGCGTTGGAATGAGCAGTTCTTC
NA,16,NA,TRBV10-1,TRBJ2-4,CASSENQPRRKNIQYF,TGCGCCAGCAGTGAGAACCAGCCCAGGAGGAAAAACATTCAGTACTTC
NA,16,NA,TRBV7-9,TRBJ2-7,CASSLFGRTSSYEQYF,TGTGCCAGCAGCTTATTTGGGCGGACAAGCTCCTACGAGCAGTACTTC
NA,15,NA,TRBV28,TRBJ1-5,CASRGRRQGLQPQHF,TGTGCCAGCAGAGGGAGGAGGCAGGGACTTCAGCCCCAGCATTTT
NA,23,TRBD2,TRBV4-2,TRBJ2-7,CASSQDKSLRGRERLAGVYEQYF,TGTGCCAGCAGCCAAGATAAATCCCTCAGGGGCAGGGAGAGACTAGCGGGAGTCTACGAGCAGTACTTC
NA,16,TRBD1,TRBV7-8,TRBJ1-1,CASSLRKGASGTEAFF,TGTGCCAGCAGCTTGAGGAAGGGGGCGTCGGGCACTGAAGCTTTCTTT
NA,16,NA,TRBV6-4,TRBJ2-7,CASSEITGTTSYEQYF,TGTGCCAGCAGTGAAATCACAGGGACGACCTCCTACGAGCAGTACTTC
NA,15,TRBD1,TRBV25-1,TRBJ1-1,CASTIDRGGLTEAFF,TGTGCCAGCACCATAGACAGGGGAGGGCTCACTGAAGCTTTCTTT
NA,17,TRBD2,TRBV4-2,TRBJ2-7,CASSQDPTSGTPYEQYF,TGTGCCAGCAGCCAAGATCCAACTAGCGGGACTCCCTACGAGCAGTACTTC
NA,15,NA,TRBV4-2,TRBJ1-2,CASRVRVQPGYGYTF,TGTGCCAGCAGAGTCAGGGTACAGCCAGGCTATGGCTACACCTTC
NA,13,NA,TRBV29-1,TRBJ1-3,CSVIPFKGDTIYF,TGCAGCGTAATCCCTTTTAAGGGGGACACCATATATTTT
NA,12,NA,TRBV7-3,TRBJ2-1,CASSSQGNEQFF,TGTGCCAGCAGCTCCCAGGGGAATGAGCAGTTCTTC
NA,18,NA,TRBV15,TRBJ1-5,CATSRDPKTGGANQPQHF,TGTGCCACCAGCAGAGACCCGAAGACGGGAGGGGCGAATCAGCCCCAGCATTTT
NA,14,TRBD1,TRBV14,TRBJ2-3,CASSQGQGADTQYF,TGTGCCAGCAGCCAAGGCCAGGGGGCAGATACGCAGTATTTT
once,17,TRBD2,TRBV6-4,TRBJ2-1,CASSVGAGGDSYNEQFF,TGTGCCAGCAGTGTGGGAGCGGGAGGGGACTCCTACAATGAGCAGTTCTTC
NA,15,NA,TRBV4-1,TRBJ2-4,CASSHFYSDKNIQYF,TGCGCCAGCAGCCACTTCTATAGCGACAAAAACATTCAGTACTTC
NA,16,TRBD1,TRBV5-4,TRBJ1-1,CASSPPRDRGIPEAFF,TGTGCCAGCAGCCCCCCCCGGGACAGGGGAATCCCTGAAGCTTTCTTT
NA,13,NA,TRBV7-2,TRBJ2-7,CASSFRGLYEQYF,TGTGCCAGCAGCTTTCGGGGGTTGTACGAGCAGTACTTC
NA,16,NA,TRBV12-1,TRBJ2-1,CASSFGGGEGINEQFF,TGTGCCAGCAGCTTTGGCGGCGGGGAGGGGATCAATGAGCAGTTCTTC
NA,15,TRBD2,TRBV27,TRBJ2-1,CASSTTSGSSNEQFF,TGTGCCAGCTCCACCACTAGCGGGAGTTCGAATGAGCAGTTCTTC
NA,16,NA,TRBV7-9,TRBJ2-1,CASSLAQRTTRNEQFF,TGTGCCAGCAGCTTAGCGCAGCGGACTACACGGAATGAGCAGTTCTTC
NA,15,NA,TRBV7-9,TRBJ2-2,CASTPDFLYTGELFF,TGTGCCAGCACGCCCGATTTCCTATACACCGGGGAGCTGTTTTTT
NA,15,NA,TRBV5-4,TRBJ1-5,CASSRLFPGDQPQHF,TGTGCCAGCAGCCGGCTTTTTCCGGGAGATCAGCCCCAGCATTTT
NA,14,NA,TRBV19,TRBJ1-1,CASRPPSGATEAFF,TGTGCCAGTAGGCCCCCCAGCGGTGCCACTGAAGCTTTCTTT
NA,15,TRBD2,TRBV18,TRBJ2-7,CASSSTSGRNYEQYF,TGTGCCAGCTCATCGACTAGCGGGAGGAACTACGAGCAGTACTTC
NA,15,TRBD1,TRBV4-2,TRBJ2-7,CASSQPGTGELEQYF,TGTGCCAGCAGCCAACCCGGGACAGGGGAGCTCGAGCAGTACTTC
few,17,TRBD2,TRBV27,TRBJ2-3,CASSLAVAGGFTDTQYF,TGTGCCAGCAGTTTAGCGGTTGCGGGAGGATTCACAGATACGCAGTATTTT
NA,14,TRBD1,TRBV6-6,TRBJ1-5,CASGQGVGNQPQHF,TGTGCCAGCGGACAGGGGGTCGGCAATCAGCCCCAGCATTTT
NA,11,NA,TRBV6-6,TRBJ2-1,CASSLGLEQFF,TGTGCCAGCAGTTTGGGGCTCGAGCAGTTCTTC
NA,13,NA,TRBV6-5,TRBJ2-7,CATRHAGSYEQYF,TGTGCCACCCGTCACGCGGGTTCCTACGAGCAGTACTTC
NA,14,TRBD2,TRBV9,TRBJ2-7,CASSPPGLVGEQYF,TGTGCCAGCAGCCCCCCGGGACTAGTGGGCGAGCAGTACTTC
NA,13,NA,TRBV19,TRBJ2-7,CASSIDGINEQYF,TGTGCCAGTAGTATAGATGGCATTAACGAGCAGTACTTC
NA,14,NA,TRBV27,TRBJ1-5,CASNEVISNQPQHF,TGTGCCAGCAACGAGGTGATTAGCAATCAGCCCCAGCATTTT
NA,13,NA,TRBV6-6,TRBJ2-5,CASTGRGRETQYF,TGTGCCAGCACAGGGAGGGGGAGGGAGACCCAGTACTTC
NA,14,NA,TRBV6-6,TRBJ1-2,CASSYREANYGYTF,TGTGCCAGCAGTTACAGGGAGGCCAACTATGGCTACACCTTC
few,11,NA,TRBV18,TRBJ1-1,CASSPRTEAFF,TGTGCCAGCTCACCCCGTACTGAAGCTTTCTTT
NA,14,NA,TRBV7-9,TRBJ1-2,CASSEEGEVDGYTF,TGTGCCAGCTCTGAGGAAGGGGAAGTTGATGGCTACACCTTC
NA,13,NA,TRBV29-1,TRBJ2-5,CSVVLGNQETQYF,TGCAGCGTTGTCCTGGGCAACCAAGAGACCCAGTACTTC
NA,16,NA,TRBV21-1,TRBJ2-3,CASSKGGSGSADTQYF,TGTGCCAGCAGCAAAGGAGGTAGCGGGAGTGCAGATACGCAGTATTTT
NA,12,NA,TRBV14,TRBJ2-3,CASSLAGDTQYF,TGTGCCAGCAGCCTAGCCGGGGATACGCAGTATTTT